The 25 T cell receptor beta chains reported below all come from one sample, sequenced in a study of blood T cell repertoires in COVID-19. Sequencing was performed with immunoSEQ multiplex PCR; in TCRdb, only in-frame clones are kept and a portion is missing. The sample lists 15,000 to 20,000 clones; 78% were seen once. Sequencing used peripheral blood. These receptors originate from a man aged 55 to 69 with active or convalescent COVID-19.

The rearrangement links TRBV30 to TRBJ1-2; no firm D call. Germline loops: CDR1 GTSNPN, CDR2 SVGIG (reference sequence). The CDR3 sequence is 13 residues long. V was clipped by 0 bases and J by 8 bases, with 13 bases between them. The CDR3 protein is CAWSVESPRGYTF. The CDR3 nucleotides are TGTGCCTGGAGTGTAGAGTCCCCCCGGGGCTACACCTTC.

The rearrangement joins TRBV11-2 to TRBJ2-2; D is possibly TRBD1 (5 bases). This CDR3 is 15 amino acids long. The V and J ends lost 5 bases and 1 base respectively, with 11 bases between them. CDR1 is SGHAT, CDR2 FQNNGV, per germline. CDR3 sequence (DNA): TGTGCCAGCAGCCACATCACAGGGAACACCGGGGAGCTGTTTTTT. This gives the protein CASSHITGNTGELFF.

J is TRBJ2-3 and V is TRBV7-2; 9 bases are a match to TRBD2. This CDR3 region has 16 residues. J lost 4 bases, V lost 5 bases, and 10 bases had no gene match. Per germline, CDR1 SGHTA and CDR2 FQGNSA. CDR3 amino acids: CASSTRGGRAPDTQYF. DNA for the CDR3: TGTGCCAGCAGCACTCGAGGCGGGAGGGCCCCAGATACGCAGTATTTT.

This chain joins TRBV10-3 and TRBJ2-7; 8 bases align to TRBD1. This CDR3 contains 12 residues. Germline CDR1 reads ENHRY; CDR2 reads SYGVKD. V lost 6 bases and J lost 5; bases outside the gene matches: 3. The CDR3 coding sequence is TGTGCCATCAGAGGCAGGGGGCACGAGCAGTACTTC. Its translation is CAIRGRGHEQYF.

The chain combines TRBV19 with TRBJ1-4, with 7 bases that match TRBD1. J lost 3 bases, V lost 3 bases, and 4 bases had no gene match. Looked up from germline, CDR1 is LNHDA and CDR2 is SQIVND (reference sequence). This CDR3 region has 15 residues. CDR3 protein: CASSIWTGPNEKLFF. As DNA, the CDR3 is TGTGCCAGTAGTATCTGGACAGGACCTAATGAAAAACTGTTTTTT.

The V gene is TRBV19, the J gene TRBJ2-1; unclear D gene. V shed 0 bases and J shed 6 bases, with 3 bases lying between them. Germline values: CDR1 LNHDA, CDR2 SQIVND (reference sequence). The CDR3 extends over 12 amino acids. The CDR3 DNA reads as TGTGCCAGTAGTATAGACCGCAATGAGCAGTTCTTC. It specifies CASSIDRNEQFF.

The rearrangement links TRBV19 to TRBJ1-5; TRBD1 agrees at 9 bases. The CDR3 extends over 15 amino acids. In germline, CDR1 is LNHDA, CDR2 SQIVND (reference sequence). V lost 5 bases and J lost 4; bases outside the gene matches: 6. The CDR3 coding sequence is TGTGCCAGTAGTCCCGGGACAGGGAAGAATCAGCCCCAGCATTTT. It encodes CASSPGTGKNQPQHF.

This clone was detected only a few times. The chain carries TRBV11-3 and TRBJ2-3, with TRBD1 as a possible D gene (6 bases). Looked up from germline, CDR1 is SGHNT and CDR2 is YENEEA. This CDR3 contains 14 residues. Trimming shortened V by 5 bases and J by 6 bases, and 15 bases separated the two germline ends. The chain's CDR3 is CASSIRQARDTQYF. CDR3 nucleotide sequence: TGTGCCAGCAGCATCCGACAGGCGCGGGATACGCAGTATTTT.

Written as DNA, the CDR3 is TGTGCCAGCAGTCTACAGGGGTCTAATGGCTACACCTTC. It translates to CASSLQGSNGYTF. The genes are TRBV28 and TRBJ1-2; 7 bases line up with TRBD1. Losses at the gene ends were 5 bases for V and 6 bases for J; bases not matched to a gene: 6. The CDR3 spans 13 residues. CDR1 MDHEN and CDR2 SYDVKM come from the germline V gene.

V usage is TRBV5-5 and J usage is TRBJ1-2; D ambiguous. The CDR3 is 14 residues long. Germline CDR1 reads SGHKS; CDR2 reads YYEKEE (reference sequence). V was pared by 1 base and J by 5 bases, with 12 bases between. The CDR3 sequence: CASSLTGEAYGYTF. The CDR3 DNA sequence: TGTGCCAGCAGCTTGACCGGGGAGGCGTATGGCTACACCTTC.

This sequence joins TRBV28 and TRBJ1-2, with D hard to call. The CDR3 is made up of 13 amino acids. V was cut by 6 bases and J by 0 bases, with 8 bases left in between. The germline V gene encodes CDR1 MDHEN and CDR2 SYDVKM. CDR3 loop: CASRAAANYGYTF. CDR3 bases: TGTGCCAGCAGGGCGGCAGCTAACTATGGCTACACCTTC.

The CDR3 bases are TGCGCCAGCAGCGAACGACAGGACTCCTACGAGCAGTACTTC. Translated: CASSERQDSYEQYF. This sequence joins TRBV5-1 and TRBJ2-7, with a weak D call TRBD1 (6 bases). Trimming took off 4 bases at V and 0 bases at J, with 11 bases between the two ends. The germline V gene has CDR1 SGHRS and CDR2 YFSETQ. CDR3 length: 14 residues. The variable domain in full, with the rest retrieved from reference TRBV5-1 and TRBJ2-7, is KAGVTQTPRYLIKTRGQQVTLSCSPISGHRSVSWYQQTPGQGLQFLFEYFSETQRNKGNFPGRFSGRQFSNSRSEMNVSTLELGDSALYLCASSERQDSYEQYFGPGTRLTVT.

This chain joins TRBV7-9 and TRBJ2-3; the D is unclear. The CDR3 spans 15 residues. The V end was cut by 2 bases, the J end by 0 bases, with 9 bases between. Germline lookup yields CDR1 SEHNR and CDR2 FQNEAQ (reference sequence). CDR3 amino acids: CASSLYERSTDTQYF. The CDR3 nucleotides are TGTGCCAGCAGCTTATATGAGCGCAGCACAGATACGCAGTATTTT.

There are a few counts of this clone. CDR3 protein: CASSPPGVLSSGNTIYF. The CDR3 coding sequence is TGTGCCAGCAGCCCTCCTGGAGTTCTAAGCTCTGGAAACACCATATATTTT. V usage is TRBV9 and J usage is TRBJ1-3; D is ambiguous. Germline V CDR1 and CDR2: SGDLS, YYNGEE. This CDR3 has 17 amino acids. Trimming took 4 bases from V and 0 from J, leaving 17 bases between them. Full variable domain (outside the CDR3, taken from reference TRBV9 and TRBJ1-3): DSGVTQTPKHLITATGQRVTLRCSPRSGDLSVYWYQQSLDQGLQFLIQYYNGEERAKGNILERFSAQQFPDLHSELNLSSLELGDSALYFCASSPPGVLSSGNTIYFGEGSWLTVV.

The chain combines TRBV5-6 with TRBJ2-7, with D possibly being TRBD1 (6 bases). CDR1 SGHDT and CDR2 YYEEEE come from the germline V gene. This CDR3 spans 13 amino acids. Trimming cost V 3 bases and J 5 bases, with 12 bases left between them. The CDR3 nucleotides are TGTGCCAGCAGCTCCCCGAGGGGGAACGAGCAGTACTTC. Translated, it gives CASSSPRGNEQYF. The full variable domain, its missing parts supplied by reference TRBV5-6 and TRBJ2-7, is DAGVTQSPTHLIKTRGQQVTLRCSPKSGHDTVSWYQQALGQGPQFIFQYYEEEERQRGNFPDRFSGHQFPNYSSELNVNALLLGDSALYLCASSSPRGNEQYFGPGTRLTVT.

The gene calls are TRBV20-1 and TRBJ1-2; 9 bases agree with TRBD1. The CDR3 has 15 residues. V lost 3 bases to trimming and J lost 2 bases; unmatched junction nucleotides: 7. Germline V gene lookup returns CDR1 DFQATT and CDR2 SNEGSKA (reference sequence). CDR3 residues: CSASPHGQGNYGYTF. The DNA for the CDR3 is TGCAGTGCTAGTCCCCACGGACAGGGGAACTATGGCTACACCTTC.

This clone is medium-sized (0.01 to 0.1%) in the sample. The rearrangement uses TRBV6-5 and TRBJ2-5, with 9 bases identical to TRBD1. The germline gives CDR1 MNHEY, CDR2 SVGAGI. The length of the CDR3 is 14 residues. After removal of 5 bases from V and 3 bases from J, the junction contained 4 bases not matched to a gene. The CDR3 DNA follows: TGTGCCAGCAGTAAGGGGACAGGGAAAGAGACCCAGTACTTC. Translating gives CASSKGTGKETQYF.

This clone was counted a single time. The chain combines TRBV4-1 with TRBJ2-2; weak D call: TRBD2 (5 bases). V was clipped by 4 bases and J by 8 bases, with 17 bases between them. Germline lookup yields CDR1 MGHRA and CDR2 YSYEKL. This CDR3 has 15 residues. The CDR3 spells CASSRRPGNPGELFF. The CDR3 bases are TGCGCCAGCAGCCGACGTCCCGGGAACCCGGGGGAGCTGTTTTTT.

The gene calls are TRBV28 and TRBJ1-5; perhaps TRBD1 as D (6 bases). CDR1 is MDHEN and CDR2 is SYDVKM in the germline V gene. CDR3 length: 15 amino acids. V lost 5 bases to trimming and J lost 3 bases, with 14 bases between them. CDR3 in amino acids: CASSRQEGDNQPQHF. CDR3 DNA sequence: TGTGCCAGCAGTCGACAGGAAGGGGACAATCAGCCCCAGCATTTT.

The chain is built from TRBV12-3 or TRBV12-4 and TRBJ2-2; no clear D. The V gene lost 6 bases and the J gene lost 0 bases, with 5 bases spanning the gap. The CDR3 has 13 amino acids. In DNA, the CDR3 is TGTGCCAGCAGGGTAGCGAACACCGGGGAGCTGTTTTTT. Translation: CASRVANTGELFF.

The chain is built from TRBV5-4 and TRBJ2-7; 7 nucleotides match TRBD1. The CDR3 covers 15 residues. The germline gives CDR1 SGHNT, CDR2 YYREEE (reference sequence). Losses at the gene ends were 1 base for V and 3 bases for J; bases not matched to a gene: 7. The CDR3, as DNA: TGTGCCAGCAGCTTGCAAGGGACAGCGAACTACGAGCAGTACTTC. Translating gives CASSLQGTANYEQYF.

This clone showed up just once. The CDR3 here is CATSDGPRGEQYF. Here the CDR3 DNA reads TGTGCCACCAGTGATGGCCCTCGGGGTGAGCAGTACTTC. The chain is built from TRBV24-1 and TRBJ2-7; possible D gene TRBD2, 5 bases. The CDR3 has 13 residues. CDR1 is KGHDR and CDR2 is SFDVKD in the germline V gene. V was shortened by 3 bases and J by 7 bases, with 12 bases between the two germline ends.

The chain has TRBV5-3 and TRBJ2-1, with D perhaps TRBD2 (6 bases). TRBV5-3 is designated an ORF whose function remains uncertain. This CDR3 has 13 amino acids. Trimming stripped 5 bases from V and 8 bases from J, with 14 bases between. The CDR3 DNA follows: TGTGCCAGAAGTCAGCGGGCCCCGGATGAGCAGTTCTTC. Translation gives CARSQRAPDEQFF.

This chain links TRBV7-9 with TRBJ1-1; D is perhaps TRBD1 (5 bases). The CDR3 totals 17 residues. The V gene's germline CDR1 is SEHNR and CDR2 FQNEAQ (reference sequence). With 5 bases removed from V and 0 bases from J, the gap between germline ends came to 19 bases. The CDR3 region has the DNA TGTGCCAGCAGCCGCCGGAATTACAGGAACATGAACACTGAAGCTTTCTTT. Amino acid sequence: CASSRRNYRNMNTEAFF.

Within the sample, this clone is medium-sized (0.01 to 0.1%). The gene calls are TRBV28 and TRBJ1-5; the D gene is possibly TRBD1 (6 bases). CDR1 is MDHEN, CDR2 SYDVKM, per germline. The CDR3 covers 13 residues. V lost 10 bases, J lost 4 bases, and 14 bases lay in between. CDR3 sequence (DNA): TGTGCCACCCAAACACAGGGAAATCAGCCCCAGCATTTT. Amino acids: CATQTQGNQPQHF.